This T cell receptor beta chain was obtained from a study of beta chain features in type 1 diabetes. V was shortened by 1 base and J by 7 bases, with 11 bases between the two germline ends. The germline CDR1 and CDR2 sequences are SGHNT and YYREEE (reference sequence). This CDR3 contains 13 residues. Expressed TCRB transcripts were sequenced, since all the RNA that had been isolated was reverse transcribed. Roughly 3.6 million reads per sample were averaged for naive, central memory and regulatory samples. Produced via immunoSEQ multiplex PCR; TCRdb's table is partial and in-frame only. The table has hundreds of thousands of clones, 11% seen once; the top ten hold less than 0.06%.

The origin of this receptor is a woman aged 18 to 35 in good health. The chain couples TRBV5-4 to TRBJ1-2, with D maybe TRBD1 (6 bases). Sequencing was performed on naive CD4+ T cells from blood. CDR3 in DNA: TGTGCCAGCAGCTTGACAGGGAGGGGTGGCTACACCTTC. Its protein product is CASSLTGRGGYTF.